The 6 T cell receptor beta chains reported below all come from one sample, sequenced in a study of T cells after yellow fever vaccination. MiXCR, applied by TCRdb to the 5' RACE reads, yields one record per CDR3 protein. Of 150,000 or so distinct CDR3 sequences in the sample, around 7.3% are singletons; the top ten hold 2.5%. This sample comprised CD4+ T cells sorted from PBMCs, obtained about 5 days after the first yellow fever vaccination. The receptors were gathered from a man aged 18-30 years who received the YFV17D yellow fever vaccine.

This clonotype showed up many times. The V gene is TRBV12-3 or TRBV12-4, the J gene TRBJ2-7; no firm D call. The CDR3 loop spans 14 amino acids. With 3 bases removed from V and 0 bases from J, the gap between germline ends came to 9 bases. The CDR3 loop reads CASSFSMTSYEQYF. The CDR3 nucleotides read TGTGCCAGCAGTTTTTCCATGACCTCCTACGAGCAGTACTTC.

The genes are TRBV5-1 and TRBJ1-4, with TRBD1 as a possible D gene (5 bases). Trimming took 4 bases from V and 7 from J, leaving 11 bases between them. CDR1 SGHRS and CDR2 YFSETQ come from the germline V gene. CDR3 length: 13 amino acids. CDR3 nucleotides: TGCGCCAGCAGCCGGGGGGGAAGTGAAAAACTGTTTTTT. Protein sequence: CASSRGGSEKLFF.

In its sample, this clonotype was seen many times. The chain uses TRBV3-1 and TRBJ2-7; no definite D call. This CDR3 comprises 14 residues. Trimming cost V 6 bases and J 0 bases, with 12 bases left between them. Per germline, CDR1 LGHDT and CDR2 YNNKEL (reference sequence). The CDR3 reads CASSSGLLSYEQYV. CDR3 bases: TGTGCCAGCAGTTCCGGCCTCCTCTCCTACGAGCAGTACGTC.

This clonotype has only a few counts. V gene TRBV7-2 combines with J gene TRBJ1-2, with D uncertain. The CDR3 length is 16 residues. CDR1 is SGHTA, CDR2 FQGNSA, per germline. V gave up 4 bases and J gave up 5 bases, with 20 bases separating them. CDR3 in amino acids: CASSSSVGISHYGYTF. The CDR3 nucleotides read TGTGCCAGCAGCTCCTCGGTGGGCATCAGCCATTATGGCTACACCTTC.

Ten or more counts support this clonotype. The chain has TRBV5-1 and TRBJ1-5; maybe TRBD1 (5 bases). Trimming cost V 1 base and J 4 bases, with 12 bases left between them. This CDR3 region has 15 residues. Germline V lookup: CDR1 SGHRS, CDR2 YFSETQ. The CDR3 DNA reads TGCGCCAGCAGCTTGTGGGGACGTGAGAATCAGCCCCAGCATTTT. It codes for CASSLWGRENQPQHF.

This clonotype was observed at least ten times. The chain recombines TRBV29-1 with TRBJ2-2, with D tentatively TRBD1 or TRBD2 (5 bases each). This CDR3 region has 15 residues. Trimming pared 7 bases from V and 1 base from J, leaving 16 bases between. The germline V gene has CDR1 SQVTM and CDR2 ANQGSEA. The CDR3 sequence is CSARTRDGNTGELFF. The CDR3 DNA reads as TGCAGCGCTCGTACACGGGACGGGAACACCGGGGAGCTGTTTTTT.